The clone carrying this TCR beta chain is classed as medium-sized. As yet, its antigen is unknown. Trimming removed 2 bases at V and 5 bases at J, with 15 bases between. The CDR3 contains 15 residues. The germline V gene has CDR1 MNHNS and CDR2 SASEGT. This sample was taken from a study of lung T cells in sarcoidosis with Löfgren's syndrome. Study summary: Analyses focused on Löfgren's syndrome patients.

MiXCR was run by TCRdb on the reads, yielding one entry per CDR3 protein. The table has about 19,000 distinct CDR3 sequences, roughly 23% seen once. Study observations and caveats: Versus controls, Löfgren's syndrome patients reportedly showed TRAV12-1 and TRBV2 as most expanded. Multiple Löfgren's syndrome patients reportedly shared TRAV12-1 and TRBV2 CDR3 motifs, suggesting public CD4+ TCRs.

The chain combines TRBV6-1 with TRBJ2-5, with D possibly TRBD2 on 5 matching bases. The sequence came from a human donor with sarcoidosis (Löfgren's syndrome or another form), or a control subject (not recorded which). Sequences were obtained from CD4+ T cells from bronchoalveolar lavage. The CDR3 DNA sequence: TGTGCCAGCAGTGAAATGAGACCCACGGGGGAGACCCAGTACTTC. It codes for CASSEMRPTGETQYF.